The 25 T cell receptor beta chains below come from one sample, sequenced in a study of T-cell reconstitution after alpha-beta-depleted transplantation in children. TCRbeta library construction was performed incorporating unique molecular identifiers. TCRdb called the PCR reads again in MiXCR, with one record for every CDR3 protein. Of roughly 570,000 distinct CDR3 sequences listed, 25% to 30% are singletons. The sequences come from PBMCs, collected before TCRalphabeta/CD19-depleted stem cell transplant. These receptors were collected from a boy under three years old with Wiskott-Aldrich syndrome, due to receive a stem cell transplant.

The gene calls are TRBV7-9 and TRBJ2-3, with D perhaps TRBD2 (6 bases). The CDR3 is made up of 16 amino acids. The V gene's germline CDR1 is SEHNR and CDR2 FQNEAQ (reference sequence). Deletions cut 2 bases from V and 2 bases from J, with 14 bases between. The CDR3 DNA follows: TGTGCCAGCAGCTTAATACGGGACTCAATCACAGATACGCAGTATTTT. As protein: CASSLIRDSITDTQYF. Combining the CDR3 with reference TRBV7-9 and TRBJ2-3 gives the whole variable domain DTGVSQNPRHKITKRGQNVTFRCDPISEHNRLYWYRQTLGQGPEFLTYFQNEAQLEKSRLLSDRFSAERPKGSFSTLEIQRTEQGDSAMYLCASSLIRDSITDTQYFGPGTRLTVL.

This clonotype appeared a few times. One end of the junction fails to match germline, which may point to a read error. V and J are TRBV15 and TRBJ2-3; D gene unclear. CDR3 length: 13 amino acids. CDR1 and CDR2 (germline): LNHNV, YYDKDF (reference sequence). The CDR3 sequence is CATSRDQADMQYF. CDR3 nucleotide sequence: TGTGCCACCAGCAGAGATCAAGCAGATATGCAGTATTTT.

The chain joins TRBV14 to TRBJ2-1, with no clear D. Per the germline V gene, CDR1 is SGHDN and CDR2 is FVKESK. The CDR3 is 13 amino acids. V was cut by 4 bases and J by 8 bases, with 12 bases left in between. CDR3 sequence reads: CASSLGPRDEQFF. CDR3 coding DNA: TGTGCCAGCAGCCTCGGGCCTAGGGATGAGCAGTTCTTC.

This clonotype occurred a few times. The gene calls are TRBV5-1 and TRBJ2-1; TRBD1 matches 8 bases. The germline V gene encodes CDR1 SGHRS and CDR2 YFSETQ. This CDR3 has 13 amino acids. Trimming cost V 4 bases and J 8 bases; bases outside gene matches: 5. In nucleotides, the CDR3 is TGCGCCAGCAGCGTACCGACAGGGGATGAGCAGTTCTTC. Its protein product is CASSVPTGDEQFF.

The chain links TRBV25-1 to TRBJ2-7; D is unclear. CDR1 and CDR2 from the germline V gene are MGHDK and SYGVNS. This CDR3 contains 13 residues. V lost 9 bases and J lost 6, with 18 bases in between. In DNA form, the CDR3 reads TGTGCCAGACCCGGGCCTATCGTGCGCGAGCAGTACTTC. Translating it yields CARPGPIVREQYF.

The chain carries TRBV5-1 and TRBJ2-1, with TRBD2 matching over 9 bases. Germline V gene sequence: CDR1 SGHRS, CDR2 YFSETQ. The CDR3 contains 14 residues. After removal of 4 bases from V and 10 bases from J, the junction contained 9 bases not matched to a gene. Here the CDR3 DNA reads TGCGCCAGCAGCATCTTAGCGGGAGACGGCGAGCAGTTCTTC. This codes for CASSILAGDGEQFF.

This clonotype occurred once. The junction shows a germline mismatch at one end, possibly a read error. V usage is TRBV3-1 and J usage is TRBJ2-4, with D maybe TRBD2 (5 bases). The germline V gene encodes CDR1 LGHDT and CDR2 YNNKEL (reference sequence). The CDR3 has 14 amino acids. CDR3 sequence: CASSQRVAKNSQYF. For the CDR3, the DNA is TGTGCCAGCAGCCAGAGGGTGGCCAAAAACAGTCAGTACTTC.

This clonotype was counted a few times. The CDR3 sequence is CASSPSGLGTYNEQFF. The CDR3 DNA follows: TGTGCCAGCAGCCCTAGTGGACTAGGAACCTACAATGAGCAGTTCTTC. This chain uses TRBV7-2 with TRBJ2-1; 7 bases are shared with TRBD2. The CDR3 has 16 amino acids. Germline V gives CDR1 SGHTA, CDR2 FQGNSA. Losses at the gene ends were 5 bases for V and 2 bases for J; bases not matched to a gene: 9.

This sequence joins TRBV4-1 and TRBJ1-3, with D tentatively TRBD1 (6 bases). The V gene lost 3 bases and the J gene lost 2 bases, with 14 bases spanning the gap. CDR1 is MGHRA and CDR2 is YSYEKL in the germline V gene. The CDR3 length is 16 residues. The CDR3 spells CASSHRLWGPGNTIYF. The CDR3 DNA reads TGCGCCAGCAGCCACCGACTTTGGGGGCCTGGAAACACCATATATTTT.

This clonotype came up a few times. The CDR3 region is CASLRDLNTDTQYF. CDR3 DNA sequence: TGTGCCAGCCTCCGGGACCTAAACACAGATACGCAGTATTTT. This sequence joins TRBV12-3 or TRBV12-4 and TRBJ2-3; the D call may be TRBD1 or TRBD2 (5 bases each). V shed 8 bases and J shed 2 bases, with 14 bases lying between them. CDR3 size: 14 residues.

This clonotype was counted only a few times. The rearrangement uses TRBV6-2 or TRBV6-3 and TRBJ2-1; D is ambiguous. Looked up from germline, CDR1 is MNHEY and CDR2 is SVGEGT. The CDR3 runs to 11 residues. V dropped 5 bases and J dropped 5 bases, with 4 bases sitting between them. CDR3 in DNA: TGTGCCAGCAGTATAAACAATGAGCAGTTCTTC. It translates to CASSINNEQFF.

This clonotype showed up just a few times. The rearrangement links TRBV7-6 to TRBJ2-5; the match to TRBD2 covers 8 bases. Germline CDR1 and CDR2: SGHVS and FNYEAQ. The length of the CDR3 is 13 residues. With 6 bases clipped from V and 4 bases from J, the junction kept 4 bases outside the gene matches. CDR3 in amino acids: CASSSSGRETQYF. The DNA of the CDR3 is TGTGCCAGCAGTTCAAGCGGGAGAGAGACCCAGTACTTC.

This sequence joins TRBV28 and TRBJ2-1, with D tentatively TRBD1 (5 bases). Germline CDR1 and CDR2: MDHEN and SYDVKM. The CDR3 is made up of 14 amino acids. V lost 4 bases to trimming and J lost 6 bases, with 13 bases between them. DNA for the CDR3: TGTGCCAGCAGTTCCTTAGGGGTGCCCAATGAGCAGTTCTTC. Its translation: CASSSLGVPNEQFF.

The V call is TRBV29-1, the J call TRBJ2-1; D possibly corresponds to TRBD1 (7 bases). The CDR3 loop spans 14 amino acids. V lost 2 bases and J lost 3, with 11 bases in between. Germline V gene sequence: CDR1 SQVTM, CDR2 ANQGSEA. CDR3 nucleotides: TGCAGCGTTGAACACAGGGGAGGCTACAATGAGCAGTTCTTC. This translates into CSVEHRGGYNEQFF.

The V gene is TRBV5-1, the J gene TRBJ2-7, with a tentative D call TRBD1 (6 bases). Germline-derived CDR1 and CDR2 are SGHRS and YFSETQ. This CDR3 has 14 residues. The ends were cut back, 4 bases at V and 1 base at J, with 12 bases in the middle. CDR3 sequence: CASSAPTGSYEQYF. The DNA of the CDR3 is TGCGCCAGCAGCGCACCCACAGGGTCCTACGAGCAGTACTTC.

The rearrangement uses TRBV5-1 and TRBJ2-5; D ambiguous. Looked up from germline, CDR1 is SGHRS and CDR2 is YFSETQ. The CDR3 runs 14 residues. V was trimmed by 0 bases and J by 4 bases, leaving 10 bases between them. The DNA of the CDR3 is TGCGCCAGCAGCTTGGCGCCAGGCGGAGAGACCCAGTACTTC. This translates into CASSLAPGGETQYF.

The rearrangement uses TRBV24-1 and TRBJ2-5; TRBD2 agrees at 7 bases. V lost 4 bases to trimming and J lost 5 bases; unmatched junction nucleotides: 9. CDR3 length equals 15 residues. Germline CDR1 is KGHDR and CDR2 is SFDVKD. The chain's CDR3 is CATSETGRRSETQYF. The CDR3 DNA reads as TGTGCCACCAGTGAAACCGGGAGGAGGTCTGAGACCCAGTACTTC.

This clonotype was seen a handful of times. The chain uses TRBV20-1 and TRBJ2-2; D is ambiguous. CDR1 DFQATT and CDR2 SNEGSKA come from the germline V gene (reference sequence). V lost 1 base to trimming and J lost 1 base, with 10 bases between them. This CDR3 region has 15 residues. CDR3 nucleotides: TGCAGTGCTAGAGGGGCCGGGCAGAACACCGGGGAGCTGTTTTTT. Its translation: CSARGAGQNTGELFF.

This clonotype has a handful of counts. J is TRBJ2-7 and V is TRBV6-4; 7 bases line up with TRBD1. The trim removed 4 bases at V and 3 bases at J, leaving 6 bases unmatched. CDR3 size: 14 residues. Germline values: CDR1 MRHNA, CDR2 SNTAGT. CDR3 amino acids: CASSVPGGFYEQYF. Here the CDR3 DNA reads TGTGCCAGCAGTGTACCAGGGGGTTTCTACGAGCAGTACTTC.

The chain employs TRBV5-1 and TRBJ2-7; 8 bases line up with TRBD1. The CDR3 sequence is 15 residues long. J was trimmed by 2 bases and V by 4 bases; bases with no gene match: 8. Looked up from germline, CDR1 is SGHRS and CDR2 is YFSETQ. CDR3 bases: TGCGCCAGCAGCCAGACTGGACAGGGAGCCTACGAGCAGTACTTC. Protein: CASSQTGQGAYEQYF.

The genes are TRBV6-5 and TRBJ2-1, with D unresolved. CDR3 size: 13 residues. V lost 0 bases and J 6 bases, leaving 6 bases between the germline ends. Germline V gene lookup returns CDR1 MNHEY and CDR2 SVGAGI. The CDR3 DNA follows: TGTGCCAGCAGTTACTCCAGCCCCAATGAGCAGTTCTTC. Translation: CASSYSSPNEQFF.

This rearrangement joins TRBV12-3 or TRBV12-4 to TRBJ1-5; 8 bases are shared with TRBD1. V was clipped by 6 bases and J by 3 bases; unmatched bases: 4. The CDR3 totals 14 residues. CDR3 sequence reads: CASSLTGANQPQHF. CDR3 in DNA: TGTGCCAGCAGCTTGACAGGGGCCAATCAGCCCCAGCATTTT.

This clonotype was recorded a few times. The chain joins TRBV4-2 to TRBJ2-2, with 11 bases matching TRBD2. The germline V gene encodes CDR1 LGHNA and CDR2 YNFKEQ. There are 19 residues in the CDR3. J gave up 7 bases and V 0 bases, and 13 bases lay outside the gene matches. DNA of the CDR3: TGTGCCAGCAGCCAAGATTCACTAGCGGGAGTAGTAGGGAGCGGGGAGCTGTTTTTT. Protein sequence: CASSQDSLAGVVGSGELFF.

V is TRBV6-1 and J is TRBJ2-1; D gene unclear. Germline assignment: CDR1 MNHNS and CDR2 SASEGT. V gave up 2 bases and J gave up 4 bases, with 6 bases separating them. This CDR3 is built from 13 residues. CDR3 bases: TGTGCCAGCAGTGAACGCGAGTACAATGAGCAGTTCTTC. As protein: CASSEREYNEQFF.

The genes are TRBV2 and TRBJ2-5, with a tentative D call TRBD2 (6 bases). CDR1 SNHLY and CDR2 FYNNEI come from the germline V gene. Between the trimmed V and J ends, which lost 4 bases and 2 bases, there was a span of 8 bases. This CDR3 is built from 13 residues. The CDR3 protein is CASSGGVQETQYF. Here the CDR3 DNA reads TGTGCCAGCAGTGGCGGGGTACAAGAGACCCAGTACTTC.